One sample yielded the 7 T cell receptor beta chains listed below, sequenced in a study of shared clonotypes between healthy human individuals. The table came from immunoSEQ multiplex PCR; TCRdb's copy has only in-frame clones and leaves some out. The sample lists over a million clones, roughly 96% occurring once. The sample comprised naive CD4+ T cells sorted from blood. Subset defined: CD45RA+ positively selected. These receptors came from a man younger than 40 in good health.

The J gene is TRBJ2-5, the V gene TRBV28; 10 positions agree with TRBD1. The CDR3 runs to 15 residues. Germline CDR1 is MDHEN and CDR2 is SYDVKM. The V and J ends lost 6 bases and 2 bases, in that order; junction bases with no gene match: 6. CDR3 amino acids: CASSRGQGIQETQYF. The CDR3 DNA is TGTGCCAGCAGCCGGGGACAGGGGATACAAGAGACCCAGTACTTC.

The V gene is TRBV19, the J gene TRBJ1-5; D remains unclear. The CDR3 has 15 residues. The ends were cut back, 5 bases at V and 6 bases at J, with 17 bases in the middle. Germline CDR1 is LNHDA and CDR2 is SQIVND (reference sequence). CDR3 nucleotides: TGTGCCAGTAGTGTAGGACTCGGGAGAGGTCAGCCCCAGCATTTT. This translates into CASSVGLGRGQPQHF.

The genes are TRBV2 and TRBJ1-3; TRBD1 matches 9 bases. V was clipped by 9 bases and J by 1 base; unmatched bases: 7. Germline V gives CDR1 SNHLY, CDR2 FYNNEI. The CDR3 extends over 15 amino acids. The CDR3 nucleotides read TGTGCCAGAACAGGGGGCGTTGGATCTGGAAACACCATATATTTT. It is translated as CARTGGVGSGNTIYF.

This chain uses TRBV6-5 with TRBJ2-2; 8 nucleotides align to TRBD2. The CDR3 has 14 amino acids. Germline V gives CDR1 MNHEY, CDR2 SVGAGI. V gave up 5 bases and J gave up 4 bases; unmatched junction bases: 3. In nucleotides, the CDR3 is TGTGCCAGCAGTCGGGAGGGCCGCACCGGGGAGCTGTTTTTT. It translates to CASSREGRTGELFF.

Concerning this clone itself: Other nucleotide sequences in the sample specify the same CDR3. V and J are TRBV2 and TRBJ2-5; no reliable D call. There are 12 residues in the CDR3. V was shortened by 6 bases and J by 3 bases, with 8 bases between the two germline ends. CDR1 and CDR2 (germline): SNHLY, FYNNEI. CDR3 nucleotide sequence: TGTGCCAGCAGCGGCCAAGAAGAGACCCAGTACTTC. It translates to CASSGQEETQYF.

This rearrangement joins TRBV28 to TRBJ2-2; 9 bases agree with TRBD1. Germline V gene lookup returns CDR1 MDHEN and CDR2 SYDVKM. The CDR3 consists of 15 residues. The trim removed 6 bases at V and 5 bases at J, leaving 7 bases unmatched. CDR3 sequence reads: CASSPGTGYTGELFF. CDR3 nucleotides: TGTGCCAGCAGCCCCGGGACAGGGTATACCGGGGAGCTGTTTTTT.

This chain connects TRBV2 to TRBJ1-1; unclear D gene. Germline CDR1 and CDR2: SNHLY and FYNNEI. The V gene lost 6 bases and the J gene lost 0 bases, with 11 bases spanning the gap. The CDR3 runs 14 residues. The CDR3, as DNA: TGTGCCAGCAGAGCACAGACTATGAACACTGAAGCTTTCTTT. This translates into CASRAQTMNTEAFF.